The clone carrying this T cell receptor beta chain was detected many times. One entry per CDR3 protein results from TCRdb running MiXCR on the 5' RACE reads. The repertoire holds about 82,000 distinct CDR3 sequences, with about 5.5% as singletons. These data come from a study of T cells of healthy individuals. The length of the CDR3 is 16 residues. Germline V gene data show CDR1 as SGHAT and CDR2 as FQNNGV. With 3 bases removed from V and 3 bases from J, the gap between germline ends came to 15 bases. The genes are TRBV11-2 and TRBJ2-1; D is undetermined. The receptor's source is a female donor in good health. CDR3 loop: CASSFSLMGSYNEQFF. CDR3 bases: TGTGCCAGCAGCTTCTCCCTGATGGGCAGCTACAATGAGCAGTTCTTC. Full variable domain (outside the CDR3, taken from reference TRBV11-2 and TRBJ2-1): EAGVAQSPRYKIIEKRQSVAFWCNPISGHATLYWYQQILGQGPKLLIQFQNNGVVDDSQLPKDRFSAERLKGVDSTLKIQPAKLEDSAVYLCASSFSLMGSYNEQFFGPGTRLTVL.